This TCR beta chain was captured in a study of cytomegalovirus exposure and HLA in healthy donors. Overall study findings and caveats: Donor immune exposure was known only as CMV serostatus.

PCR amplification relied on 60 Vbeta primers (plus 13 Jbeta primers). Data came from immunoSEQ multiplex PCR; TCRdb stores just in-frame clones and leaves some out. Of around 80,000 clones detected, approximately 66% appear once; the ten largest clones hold 3.5% to 4.5%. Trimming shortened V by 0 bases and J by 4 bases, and 10 bases separated the two germline ends. The CDR3 is 14 amino acids. Germline V gives CDR1 SGDLS, CDR2 YYNGEE. This clone turned up a few times. Its antigen is still unknown. Material for sequencing was PBMCs. The chain is built from TRBV9 and TRBJ1-2; D remains ambiguous. The receptor was isolated from a male donor in good health and CMV-seropositive. The CDR3 sequence: CASSVDEGGYGYTF. The CDR3, as DNA: TGTGCCAGCAGCGTAGACGAAGGAGGCTATGGCTACACCTTC. Full variable domain (missing parts from reference TRBV9 and TRBJ1-2): DSGVTQTPKHLITATGQRVTLRCSPRSGDLSVYWYQQSLDQGLQFLIQYYNGEERAKGNILERFSAQQFPDLHSELNLSSLELGDSALYFCASSVDEGGYGYTFGSGTRLTVV.